The present T cell receptor (beta chain) was sequenced within a study of neurological immune-mediated disorders. For the study at large: Disease course was recorded as relapsing-remitting for around 31 and secondary progressive for about 8.5% of the 34 multiple sclerosis patients.

This clonotype was seen at least ten times. V shed 4 bases, J shed 0 bases, and the junction held 3 bases outside the gene matches. Looked up from germline, CDR1 is SGDLS and CDR2 is YYNGEE. This CDR3 comprises 15 residues. TCRdb passed the 5' RACE reads through MiXCR, listing each CDR3 protein once. The sample carries approximately 130,000 distinct CDR3 sequences, 3% to 3.5% recorded once. The chain employs TRBV9 and TRBJ2-1; 8 bases are shared with TRBD1. Source material: PBMCs. The sequence came from a woman younger than 45 with multiple sclerosis. The CDR3 region is CASSLTGGSYNEQFF. The CDR3 DNA sequence: TGTGCCAGCAGCTTAACAGGGGGCTCCTACAATGAGCAGTTCTTC. Complete variable domain (other parts from reference TRBV9 and TRBJ2-1): DSGVTQTPKHLITATGQRVTLRCSPRSGDLSVYWYQQSLDQGLQFLIQYYNGEERAKGNILERFSAQQFPDLHSELNLSSLELGDSALYFCASSLTGGSYNEQFFGPGTRLTVL.